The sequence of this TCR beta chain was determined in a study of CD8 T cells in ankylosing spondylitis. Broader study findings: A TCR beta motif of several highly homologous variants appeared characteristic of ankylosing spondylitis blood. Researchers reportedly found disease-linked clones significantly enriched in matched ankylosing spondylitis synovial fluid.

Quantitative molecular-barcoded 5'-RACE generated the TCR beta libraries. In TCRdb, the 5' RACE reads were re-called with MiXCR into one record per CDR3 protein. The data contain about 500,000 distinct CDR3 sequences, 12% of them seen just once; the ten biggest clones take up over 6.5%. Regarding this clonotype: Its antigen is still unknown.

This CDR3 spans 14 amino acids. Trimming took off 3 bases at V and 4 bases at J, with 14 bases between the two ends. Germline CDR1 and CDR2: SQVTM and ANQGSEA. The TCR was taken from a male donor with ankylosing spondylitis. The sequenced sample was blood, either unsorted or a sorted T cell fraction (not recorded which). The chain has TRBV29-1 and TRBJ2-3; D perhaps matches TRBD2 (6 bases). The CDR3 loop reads CSVEPGGAADTQYF. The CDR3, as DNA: TGCAGCGTTGAGCCTGGAGGGGCGGCAGATACGCAGTATTTT.